A selection of T cell receptor beta chains follows, all from one sample in a study of CD8 T cells in ankylosing spondylitis. TCRdb re-called the 5' RACE reads with MiXCR, one entry per CDR3 protein. The sample lists approximately 440,000 distinct CDR3 sequences; about 15% were seen once. Material for sequencing was blood, either unsorted or a sorted T cell fraction (not recorded which). Every receptor here comes from a male donor with ankylosing spondylitis. CDR3s include the opening cysteine and the closing phenylalanine or tryptophan. The order of the fields is D gene, J gene, clone size, V gene, CDR3 protein, CDR3 DNA. The D gene is left open where the match is weak. Clone sizes are given selectively: once, few, many, or a class where the clone is expanded.

NA,TRBJ2-5,NA,TRBV15,CATSRDTSLQETQYF,TGTGCCACCAGCAGAGATACTAGCTTACAAGAGACCCAGTACTTC
TRBD2,TRBJ2-1,NA,TRBV4-1,CASSQDQTSGSYNEQFF,TGCGCCAGCAGCCAAGATCAGACTAGCGGTTCCTACAATGAGCAGTTCTTC
NA,TRBJ2-3,few,TRBV25-1,CASSDGRGRADTQYF,TGTGCCAGCAGTGACGGGCGGGGAAGGGCAGATACGCAGTATTTT
NA,TRBJ2-6,many,TRBV3-1,CASSRLSGKGASGANVLTF,TGTGCCAGCAGCCGACTAAGTGGAAAAGGGGCCTCTGGGGCCAACGTCCTGACTTTC
TRBD2,TRBJ2-3,few,TRBV2,CASRRLGLAETDTQYF,TGTGCCAGCAGGAGATTGGGACTAGCGGAAACAGATACGCAGTATTTT
NA,TRBJ1-5,NA,TRBV20-1,CSAGGLGRSRNQPQHF,TGCAGTGCTGGGGGGCTGGGCAGATCTAGGAATCAGCCCCAGCATTTT
NA,TRBJ2-3,few,TRBV6-2/TRBV6-3,CASSAPPPDTQYF,TGTGCCAGCAGTGCCCCACCTCCAGATACGCAGTATTTT
NA,TRBJ1-5,many,TRBV6-2/TRBV6-3,CASSTNSYNQPQHF,TGTGCCAGCAGTACAAACAGTTACAATCAGCCCCAGCATTTT
TRBD1,TRBJ1-1,NA,TRBV2,CASRTAGTANTEAFF,TGTGCCAGCAGAACCGCCGGGACAGCGAACACTGAAGCTTTCTTT
TRBD1,TRBJ2-4,NA,TRBV18,CASSLGTGSWDIQYF,TGTGCCAGCTCACTTGGGACAGGGTCTTGGGACATTCAGTACTTC
NA,TRBJ2-2,many,TRBV28,CASTSRGLSNTGELFF,TGTGCCAGCACCTCGCGAGGCCTAAGCAACACCGGGGAGCTGTTTTTT
TRBD2,TRBJ2-5,few,TRBV29-1,CSVEQGGETQYF,TGCAGCGTTGAACAGGGAGGGGAGACCCAGTACTTC
TRBD2,TRBJ2-1,NA,TRBV6-1,CASRLGLAGNEQFF,TGTGCCAGCCGCCTTGGACTAGCTGGCAATGAGCAGTTCTTC
NA,TRBJ2-7,NA,TRBV12-3/TRBV12-4,CASSPPPGGYEQYF,TGTGCCAGCAGTCCGCCCCCGGGTGGCTACGAGCAGTACTTC
TRBD1,TRBJ2-1,NA,TRBV12-3/TRBV12-4,CASRTRGQGDNEQFF,TGTGCCAGCAGGACGCGTGGACAGGGGGACAATGAGCAGTTCTTC
TRBD1,TRBJ2-5,once,TRBV6-1,CASSGQGGETQYF,TGTGCCAGCAGTGGACAGGGTGGTGAGACCCAGTACTTC
NA,TRBJ2-3,few,TRBV24-1,CATSEGDSTDTQYF,TGTGCCACCAGTGAAGGGGACAGCACAGATACGCAGTATTTT
TRBD2,TRBJ2-1,few,TRBV7-8,CASSLGGGGSRNEQFF,TGTGCCAGCAGCTTAGGAGGCGGGGGGTCACGGAATGAGCAGTTCTTC
TRBD2,TRBJ2-2,many,TRBV12-3/TRBV12-4,CASSPRGGDTGELFF,TGTGCCAGCAGTCCTCGGGGAGGGGACACCGGGGAGCTGTTTTTT
NA,TRBJ1-2,few,TRBV20-1,CSARGGSGGYTF,TGCAGTGCTAGAGGGGGGTCGGGCGGCTACACCTTC
TRBD1,TRBJ2-2,few,TRBV30,CAWRRDRPNTGELFF,TGTGCCTGGAGGAGGGACAGACCTAACACCGGGGAGCTGTTTTTT
TRBD2,TRBJ2-3,NA,TRBV5-1,CASSNGGAWRTDTQYF,TGCGCCAGCAGCAACGGGGGGGCCTGGCGCACAGATACGCAGTATTTT
NA,TRBJ1-1,many,TRBV7-2,CASSLRRNTEAFF,TGTGCCAGCAGCTTACGACGGAACACTGAAGCTTTCTTT
NA,TRBJ1-5,NA,TRBV10-3,CAISPDLDQPQHF,TGTGCCATCAGTCCAGACCTGGATCAGCCCCAGCATTTT
NA,TRBJ2-4,once,TRBV5-1,CASSSGGDSLAKNIQYF,TGCGCCAGCAGCTCGGGGGGGGACAGTTTAGCCAAAAACATTCAGTACTTC
TRBD2,TRBJ2-7,many,TRBV20-1,CSASRAGAPGEQYF,TGCAGTGCTAGTAGGGCGGGAGCCCCGGGTGAGCAGTACTTC
NA,TRBJ2-5,NA,TRBV7-9,CASSLPGVPRETQYF,TGTGCCAGCAGCTTACCCGGCGTACCCAGGGAGACCCAGTACTTC
TRBD1,TRBJ2-1,many,TRBV7-2,CASSLDGQANNEQFF,TGTGCCAGCAGCTTAGACGGACAGGCGAACAATGAGCAGTTCTTC
NA,TRBJ2-5,few,TRBV5-5,CASSLGGMGQETQYF,TGTGCCAGCAGCTTGGGTGGTATGGGCCAAGAGACCCAGTACTTC
NA,TRBJ2-1,few,TRBV20-1,CSARDLRASSYNEQFF,TGCAGTGCTAGAGATCTCAGGGCGAGCTCCTACAATGAGCAGTTCTTC
TRBD2,TRBJ2-2,many,TRBV7-8,CASSTRGGYTGELFF,TGTGCCAGCAGCACCCGCGGGGGGTACACCGGGGAGCTGTTTTTT
TRBD1,TRBJ2-6,few,TRBV24-1,CATSDSRTGTSSGANVLTF,TGTGCCACCAGTGATTCACGGACAGGGACGAGCTCTGGGGCCAACGTCCTGACTTTC
TRBD2,TRBJ2-7,few,TRBV6-2/TRBV6-3,CASSYFTSGSLPYEQYF,TGTGCCAGCAGTTATTTTACTAGCGGATCATTACCCTACGAGCAGTACTTC
NA,TRBJ2-3,NA,TRBV29-1,CSVVSFVGDTQYF,TGCAGCGTCGTGAGTTTCGTCGGGGATACGCAGTATTTT
NA,TRBJ2-2,NA,TRBV5-1,CASSAGGGELFF,TGCGCCAGCAGCGCCGGAGGCGGGGAGCTGTTTTTT
NA,TRBJ1-4,once,TRBV20-1,CSAPRWTDEKLFF,TGCAGTGCCCCCAGGTGGACGGATGAAAAACTGTTTTTT
TRBD1,TRBJ2-1,few,TRBV2,CASSEVSGQGFGYNEQFF,TGTGCCAGCAGTGAAGTTTCGGGACAGGGCTTTGGGTACAATGAGCAGTTCTTC
TRBD2,TRBJ2-7,few,TRBV20-1,CSANNRGRANEQYF,TGCAGTGCTAACAATCGCGGGAGGGCCAACGAGCAGTACTTC